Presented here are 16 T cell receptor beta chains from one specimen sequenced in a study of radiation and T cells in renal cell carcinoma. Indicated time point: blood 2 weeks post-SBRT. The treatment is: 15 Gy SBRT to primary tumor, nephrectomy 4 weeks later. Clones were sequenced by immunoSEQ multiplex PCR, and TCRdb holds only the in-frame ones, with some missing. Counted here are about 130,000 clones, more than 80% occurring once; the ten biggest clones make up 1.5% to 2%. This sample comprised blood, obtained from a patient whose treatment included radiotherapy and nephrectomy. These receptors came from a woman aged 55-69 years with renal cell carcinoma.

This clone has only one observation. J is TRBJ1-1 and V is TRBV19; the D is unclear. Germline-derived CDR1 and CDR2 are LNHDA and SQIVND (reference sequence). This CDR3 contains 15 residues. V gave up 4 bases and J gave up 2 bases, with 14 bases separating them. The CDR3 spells CASSTYQNQNTEAFF. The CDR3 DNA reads TGTGCCAGTAGTACTTATCAGAATCAAAACACTGAAGCTTTCTTT.

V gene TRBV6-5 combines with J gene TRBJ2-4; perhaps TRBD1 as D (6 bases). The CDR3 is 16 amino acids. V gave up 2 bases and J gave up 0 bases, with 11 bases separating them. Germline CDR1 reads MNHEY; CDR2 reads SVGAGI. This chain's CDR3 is CASSYVDSLAKNIQYF. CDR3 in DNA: TGTGCCAGCAGTTACGTGGACAGCCTAGCCAAAAACATTCAGTACTTC.

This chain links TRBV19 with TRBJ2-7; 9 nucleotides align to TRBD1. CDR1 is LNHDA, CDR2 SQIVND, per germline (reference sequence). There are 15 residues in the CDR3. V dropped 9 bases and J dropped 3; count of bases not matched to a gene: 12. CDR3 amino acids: CASREQGAFVYEQYF. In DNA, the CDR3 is TGTGCCAGCCGGGAACAGGGGGCATTCGTCTACGAGCAGTACTTC.

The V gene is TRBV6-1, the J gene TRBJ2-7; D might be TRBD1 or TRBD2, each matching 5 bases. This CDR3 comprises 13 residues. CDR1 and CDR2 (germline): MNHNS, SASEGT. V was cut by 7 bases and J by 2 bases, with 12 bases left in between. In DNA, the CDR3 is TGTGCCAGCATGGGGGACGGCCCCTACGAGCAGTACTTC. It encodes CASMGDGPYEQYF.

The CDR3 DNA sequence: TGTGCCAGTAGAATAAGGGACACTGAAGCTTTCTTT. Amino acid sequence: CASRIRDTEAFF. The rearrangement links TRBV19 to TRBJ1-1; no reliable D call. V gave up 6 bases and J gave up 3 bases, with 8 bases separating them. Germline V gives CDR1 LNHDA, CDR2 SQIVND (reference sequence). CDR3 length: 12 residues. Variable domain in full (rest from reference TRBV19 and TRBJ1-1): DGGITQSPKYLFRKEGQNVTLSCEQNLNHDAMYWYRQDPGQGLRLIYYSQIVNDFQKGDIAEGYSVSREKKESFPLTVTSAQKNPTAFYLCASRIRDTEAFFGQGTRLTVV.

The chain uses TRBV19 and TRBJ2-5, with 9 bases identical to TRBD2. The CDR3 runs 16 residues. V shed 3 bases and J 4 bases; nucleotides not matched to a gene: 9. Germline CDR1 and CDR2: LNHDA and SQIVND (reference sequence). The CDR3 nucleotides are TGTGCCAGTAGTATGGCGGGGGGGCGACTTGGAGAGACCCAGTACTTC. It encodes CASSMAGGRLGETQYF.

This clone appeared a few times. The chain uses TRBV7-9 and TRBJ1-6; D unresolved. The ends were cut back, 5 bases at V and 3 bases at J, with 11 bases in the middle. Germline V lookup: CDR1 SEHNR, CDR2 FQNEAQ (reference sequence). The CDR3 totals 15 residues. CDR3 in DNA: TGTGCCAGCAGCAATATGGGCGGCTATAATTCACCCCTCCACTTT. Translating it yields CASSNMGGYNSPLHF. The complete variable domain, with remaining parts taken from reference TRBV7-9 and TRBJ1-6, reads DTGVSQNPRHKITKRGQNVTFRCDPISEHNRLYWYRQTLGQGPEFLTYFQNEAQLEKSRLLSDRFSAERPKGSFSTLEIQRTEQGDSAMYLCASSNMGGYNSPLHFGNGTRLTVT.

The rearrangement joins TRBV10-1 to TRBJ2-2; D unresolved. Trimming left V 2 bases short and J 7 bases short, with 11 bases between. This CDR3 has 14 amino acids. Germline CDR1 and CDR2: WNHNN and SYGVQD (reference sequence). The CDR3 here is CASSEDPLFGELFF. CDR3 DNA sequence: TGCGCCAGCAGTGAGGATCCTCTCTTCGGGGAGCTGTTTTTT.

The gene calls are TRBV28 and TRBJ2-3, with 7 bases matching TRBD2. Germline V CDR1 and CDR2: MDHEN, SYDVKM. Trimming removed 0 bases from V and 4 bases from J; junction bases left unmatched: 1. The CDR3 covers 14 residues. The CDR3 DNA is TGTGCCAGCAGTTTATGGGGAGGGCCAGATACGCAGTATTTT. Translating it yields CASSLWGGPDTQYF.

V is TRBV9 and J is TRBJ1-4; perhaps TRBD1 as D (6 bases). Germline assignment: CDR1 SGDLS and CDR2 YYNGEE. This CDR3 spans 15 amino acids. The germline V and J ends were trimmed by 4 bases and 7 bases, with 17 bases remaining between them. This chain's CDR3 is CASSLRTGASEKLFF. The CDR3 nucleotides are TGTGCCAGCAGCCTACGGACGGGGGCGAGTGAAAAACTGTTTTTT. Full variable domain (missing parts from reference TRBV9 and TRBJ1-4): DSGVTQTPKHLITATGQRVTLRCSPRSGDLSVYWYQQSLDQGLQFLIQYYNGEERAKGNILERFSAQQFPDLHSELNLSSLELGDSALYFCASSLRTGASEKLFFGSGTQLSVL.

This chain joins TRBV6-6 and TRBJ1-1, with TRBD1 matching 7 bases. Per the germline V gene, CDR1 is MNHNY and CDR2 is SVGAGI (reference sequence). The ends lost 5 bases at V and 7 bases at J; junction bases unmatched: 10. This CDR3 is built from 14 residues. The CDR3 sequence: CASSTSDRAGEAFF. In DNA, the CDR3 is TGTGCCAGCAGTACCTCCGACAGGGCTGGTGAAGCTTTCTTT.

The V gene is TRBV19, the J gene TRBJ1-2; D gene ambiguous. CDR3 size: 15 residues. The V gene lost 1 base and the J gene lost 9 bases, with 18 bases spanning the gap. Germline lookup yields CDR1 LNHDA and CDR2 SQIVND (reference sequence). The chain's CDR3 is CASSIAPYPENRYTF. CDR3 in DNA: TGTGCCAGTAGTATAGCTCCCTACCCGGAAAACCGCTACACCTTC.

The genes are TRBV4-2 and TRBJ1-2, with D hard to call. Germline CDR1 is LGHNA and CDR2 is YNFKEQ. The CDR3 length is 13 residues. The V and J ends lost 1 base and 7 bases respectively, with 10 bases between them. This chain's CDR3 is CASSQVSVGGYTF. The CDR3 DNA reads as TGTGCCAGCAGCCAAGTGAGCGTCGGTGGCTACACCTTC.

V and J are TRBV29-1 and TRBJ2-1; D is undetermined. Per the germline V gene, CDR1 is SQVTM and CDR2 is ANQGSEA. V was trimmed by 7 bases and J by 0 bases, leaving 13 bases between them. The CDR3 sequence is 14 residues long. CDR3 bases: TGCAGCGCCACCACTCGGAGCTCCTACAATGAGCAGTTCTTC. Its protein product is CSATTRSSYNEQFF.

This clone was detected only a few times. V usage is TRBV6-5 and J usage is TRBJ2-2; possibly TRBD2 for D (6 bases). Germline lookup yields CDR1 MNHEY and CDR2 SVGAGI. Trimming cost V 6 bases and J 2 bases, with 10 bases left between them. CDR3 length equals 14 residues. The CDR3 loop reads CASRNSGNTGELFF. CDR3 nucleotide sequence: TGTGCCAGCAGAAATAGCGGAAACACCGGGGAGCTGTTTTTT.

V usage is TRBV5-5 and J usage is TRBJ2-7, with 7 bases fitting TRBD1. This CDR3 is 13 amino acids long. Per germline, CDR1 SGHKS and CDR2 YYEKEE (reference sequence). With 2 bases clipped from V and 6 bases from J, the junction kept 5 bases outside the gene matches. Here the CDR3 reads CASSFDRVGEQYF. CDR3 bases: TGTGCCAGCAGCTTCGACAGGGTCGGCGAGCAGTACTTC.